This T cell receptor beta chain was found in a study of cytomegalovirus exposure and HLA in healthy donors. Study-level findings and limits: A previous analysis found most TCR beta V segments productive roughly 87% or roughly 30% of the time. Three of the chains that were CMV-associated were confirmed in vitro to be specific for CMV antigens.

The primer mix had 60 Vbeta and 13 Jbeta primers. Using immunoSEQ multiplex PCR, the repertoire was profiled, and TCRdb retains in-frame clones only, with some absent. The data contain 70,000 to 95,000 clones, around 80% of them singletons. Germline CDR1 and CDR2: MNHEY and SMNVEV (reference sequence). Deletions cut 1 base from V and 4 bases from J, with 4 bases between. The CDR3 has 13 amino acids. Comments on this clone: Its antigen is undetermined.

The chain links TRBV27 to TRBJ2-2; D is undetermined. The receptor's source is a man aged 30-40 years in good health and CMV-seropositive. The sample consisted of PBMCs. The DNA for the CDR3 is TGTGCCAGCAGTTTATTGAGCACCGGGGAGCTGTTTTTT. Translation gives CASSLLSTGELFF.